This entry lists 20 T cell receptor beta chains sequenced from one sample in a study of a mutant IDH1 vaccine in newly diagnosed glioma. Clones were read by immunoSEQ multiplex PCR, and TCRdb kept only the in-frame ones, dropping some. The sample holds roughly 74,000 clones; around 85% are singletons and the top ten take approximately 2.1%. Indicated time point: week 23, last vaccination. Vaccine doses each comprised 300 ug of mutant IDH1 20-mer peptide, with topical imiquimod. These receptors have no identified antigens. The specimen comprised PBMCs, sampled from a glioma patient whose treatment included an IDH1 peptide vaccine. The receptors come from a man aged 25 to 40 with glioma. Some clones in this sample may be carry-over from other donors' samples.

The chain is built from TRBV2 and TRBJ2-7; TRBD2 aligns across 8 bases. The V and J ends lost 5 bases and 4 bases, in that order; junction bases with no gene match: 7. Germline CDR1 and CDR2: SNHLY and FYNNEI. The CDR3 is 14 amino acids. As DNA, the CDR3 is TGTGCCAGCAGTAGAATAGCGGGGCGGTACGAGCAGTACTTC. It translates to CASSRIAGRYEQYF.

The chain links TRBV5-1 to TRBJ2-5, with 11 nucleotides matching TRBD2. V lost 5 bases, J lost 2 bases, and 17 bases stayed unmatched. The CDR3 has 19 amino acids. The germline gives CDR1 SGHRS, CDR2 YFSETQ. This chain's CDR3 is CASRPAPLAGGGVQETQYF. The DNA of the CDR3 is TGCGCCAGCAGACCCGCTCCCCTAGCGGGAGGTGGGGTTCAAGAGACCCAGTACTTC.

J is TRBJ2-4 and V is TRBV28; a possible D gene is TRBD2 (6 bases). Trimming left V 4 bases short and J 1 base short, with 23 bases between. CDR3 length: 19 residues. Germline V gene lookup returns CDR1 MDHEN and CDR2 SYDVKM. In nucleotides, the CDR3 is TGTGCCAGCAGTTCAAAGTACCGGGACTCCGAAGGGGCCAAAAACATTCAGTACTTC. This gives the protein CASSSKYRDSEGAKNIQYF. Complete variable domain (other parts from reference TRBV28 and TRBJ2-4): DVKVTQSSRYLVKRTGEKVFLECVQDMDHENMFWYRQDPGLGLRLIYFSYDVKMKEKGDIPEGYSVSREKKERFSLILESASTNQTSMYLCASSSKYRDSEGAKNIQYFGAGTRLSVL.

The rearrangement links TRBV10-3 to TRBJ2-7; D may be TRBD1 or TRBD2 (5 bases each). CDR1 is ENHRY and CDR2 is SYGVKD in the germline V gene. The CDR3 runs 13 residues. V was pared by 6 bases and J by 4 bases, with 13 bases between. The CDR3 protein is CAISQGEGYEQYF. CDR3 in DNA: TGTGCCATCAGCCAGGGAGAAGGTTACGAGCAGTACTTC.

The chain carries TRBV12-5 and TRBJ2-1; 10 bases fit TRBD2. The V and J ends lost 3 bases and 10 bases, in that order; junction bases with no gene match: 3. Per germline, CDR1 LGHNT and CDR2 FRNRAP. The CDR3 loop spans 13 amino acids. CDR3 nucleotide sequence: TGTGCTAGTGGTTTTAGCGGGGGGCTAGAGCAGTTCTTC. It specifies CASGFSGGLEQFF.

This chain connects TRBV5-6 to TRBJ1-1; D is undetermined. V was trimmed by 2 bases and J by 0 bases, leaving 14 bases between them. The CDR3 contains 16 residues. CDR1 is SGHDT, CDR2 YYEEEE, per germline. The CDR3 reads CASSFGPMVMNTEAFF. As DNA, the CDR3 is TGTGCCAGCAGCTTTGGACCCATGGTTATGAACACTGAAGCTTTCTTT.

The J gene is TRBJ2-7, the V gene TRBV19, with a possible D match to TRBD2 (5 bases). Between the trimmed V and J ends, which lost 3 bases and 0 bases, there was a span of 12 bases. From germline, CDR1 is LNHDA and CDR2 SQIVND (reference sequence). CDR3 length: 15 residues. CDR3 sequence reads: CASSIGVASSYEQYF. DNA for the CDR3: TGTGCCAGTAGTATTGGAGTAGCGAGCTCCTACGAGCAGTACTTC.

J is TRBJ1-5 and V is TRBV6-5; D uncertain. Trimming removed 8 bases from V and 8 bases from J, with 4 bases in between. The CDR3 has 9 amino acids. The germline V gene has CDR1 MNHEY and CDR2 SVGAGI. The CDR3 reads CASGEPQHF. In DNA, the CDR3 is TGTGCCAGCGGGGAGCCCCAGCATTTT.

The chain carries TRBV10-3 and TRBJ1-1; 9 bases map to TRBD1. V shed 10 bases, J shed 1 base, and the junction held 1 base outside the gene matches. This CDR3 has 12 residues. Germline assignment: CDR1 ENHRY and CDR2 SYGVKD. The DNA for the CDR3 is TGTGCCACGGACAGGGGGAACACTGAAGCTTTCTTT. Protein: CATDRGNTEAFF.

The chain is built from TRBV18 and TRBJ2-1; TRBD2 matches 9 bases. The germline V gene encodes CDR1 KGHSH and CDR2 LQKENI. The CDR3 loop spans 19 amino acids. V trimming: 4 bases; J trimming: 7 bases; junction bases outside the gene matches: 20. CDR3 nucleotides: TGTGCCAGCTCACGATATACCGGGACTAGCCCGACCTACCTAAATGAGCAGTTCTTC. Translating gives CASSRYTGTSPTYLNEQFF.

The chain carries TRBV18 and TRBJ1-2, with D possibly being TRBD1 (5 bases). The CDR3 consists of 17 residues. The germline CDR1 and CDR2 sequences are KGHSH and LQKENI. The ends were cut back, 3 bases at V and 0 bases at J, with 17 bases in the middle. CDR3 nucleotides: TGTGCCAGCTCACCTCAACAAGGGACGGTGGCTAACTATGGCTACACCTTC. Its protein is CASSPQQGTVANYGYTF.

The CDR3 nucleotides are TGTGCCACCAGCATTAACAGGGGGCGGAATTATGGCTACACCTTC. Its translation is CATSINRGRNYGYTF. This chain links TRBV15 with TRBJ1-2, with 9 bases identical to TRBD1. The CDR3 is 15 residues long. The trim removed 4 bases at V and 5 bases at J, leaving 8 bases unmatched. CDR1 LNHNV and CDR2 YYDKDF come from the germline V gene (reference sequence).

The chain couples TRBV7-9 to TRBJ1-1, with no clear D. Germline loops: CDR1 SEHNR, CDR2 FQNEAQ (reference sequence). The CDR3 runs to 13 residues. The V and J ends lost 3 bases and 6 bases respectively, with 11 bases between them. CDR3 amino acids: CASSLRAGAEAFF. Written as DNA, the CDR3 is TGTGCCAGCAGCTTGAGGGCGGGTGCTGAAGCTTTCTTT.

The genes are TRBV7-9 and TRBJ1-4; D not resolved. There are 16 residues in the CDR3. Per germline, CDR1 SEHNR and CDR2 FQNEAQ (reference sequence). V was clipped by 5 bases and J by 4 bases, with 17 bases between them. The CDR3 loop is CASSAIESRDNEKLFF. The CDR3 DNA is TGTGCCAGCAGCGCTATAGAATCACGGGATAATGAAAAACTGTTTTTT. The whole variable domain, filled in from reference TRBV7-9 and TRBJ1-4, reads DTGVSQNPRHKITKRGQNVTFRCDPISEHNRLYWYRQTLGQGPEFLTYFQNEAQLEKSRLLSDRFSAERPKGSFSTLEIQRTEQGDSAMYLCASSAIESRDNEKLFFGSGTQLSVL.

This chain joins TRBV20-1 and TRBJ2-1, with no clear D. V lost 5 bases and J 7 bases, leaving 9 bases between the germline ends. There are 11 residues in the CDR3. Germline lookup yields CDR1 DFQATT and CDR2 SNEGSKA (reference sequence). The CDR3 loop is CSARLGNEQFF. The CDR3 nucleotides read TGCAGTGCTCGTTTAGGGAATGAGCAGTTCTTC.

About this clone itself: The same CDR3 also results from other DNA sequences found in this sample. The rearrangement uses TRBV4-2 and TRBJ1-6, with D tentatively TRBD1 (5 bases). CDR1 is LGHNA and CDR2 is YNFKEQ in the germline V gene. The V gene lost 0 bases and the J gene lost 8 bases, with 8 bases spanning the gap. The CDR3 length is 14 residues. Here the CDR3 reads CASSQEAGDSPLHF. The DNA of the CDR3 is TGTGCCAGCAGCCAAGAGGCGGGGGATTCACCCCTCCACTTT.

As to this clone: Other DNA sequences from this sample encode an identical CDR3 as well. V gene TRBV2 combines with J gene TRBJ1-1; possible D gene TRBD1, 5 bases. Germline CDR1 and CDR2: SNHLY and FYNNEI. This CDR3 contains 13 residues. V shed 5 bases and J shed 5 bases, with 12 bases lying between them. The CDR3 here is CASSSGSGTEAFF. The CDR3 DNA sequence: TGTGCCAGCAGTTCAGGGTCGGGAACTGAAGCTTTCTTT.

This chain uses TRBV5-1 with TRBJ2-1; 13 bases map to TRBD2. The CDR3 extends over 19 amino acids. Germline V gene lookup returns CDR1 SGHRS and CDR2 YFSETQ. With 4 bases clipped from V and 0 bases from J, the junction kept 10 bases outside the gene matches. CDR3 sequence reads: CASSATGTSGANSYNEQFF. CDR3 nucleotides: TGCGCCAGCAGCGCCACCGGGACTAGCGGGGCTAACTCCTACAATGAGCAGTTCTTC.

J is TRBJ1-6 and V is TRBV2, with 9 bases lining up with TRBD1. The CDR3 runs 13 residues. Germline V lookup: CDR1 SNHLY, CDR2 FYNNEI. With V trimmed by 6 bases and J by 7 bases, 1 base remained unmatched. CDR3 region: CASSGQGNSPLHF. In DNA, the CDR3 is TGTGCCAGCAGCGGACAGGGGAATTCACCCCTCCACTTT.

This clone was counted a single time. The chain carries TRBV19 and TRBJ1-5, with D possibly matching TRBD1 (5 bases). The CDR3 contains 15 residues. CDR1 is LNHDA, CDR2 SQIVND, per germline (reference sequence). The germline V and J ends were trimmed by 7 bases and 5 bases, with 18 bases remaining between them. The CDR3 region is CASTTTRDSDQPQHF. CDR3 nucleotide sequence: TGTGCCAGTACTACCACCCGGGACTCCGATCAGCCCCAGCATTTT.